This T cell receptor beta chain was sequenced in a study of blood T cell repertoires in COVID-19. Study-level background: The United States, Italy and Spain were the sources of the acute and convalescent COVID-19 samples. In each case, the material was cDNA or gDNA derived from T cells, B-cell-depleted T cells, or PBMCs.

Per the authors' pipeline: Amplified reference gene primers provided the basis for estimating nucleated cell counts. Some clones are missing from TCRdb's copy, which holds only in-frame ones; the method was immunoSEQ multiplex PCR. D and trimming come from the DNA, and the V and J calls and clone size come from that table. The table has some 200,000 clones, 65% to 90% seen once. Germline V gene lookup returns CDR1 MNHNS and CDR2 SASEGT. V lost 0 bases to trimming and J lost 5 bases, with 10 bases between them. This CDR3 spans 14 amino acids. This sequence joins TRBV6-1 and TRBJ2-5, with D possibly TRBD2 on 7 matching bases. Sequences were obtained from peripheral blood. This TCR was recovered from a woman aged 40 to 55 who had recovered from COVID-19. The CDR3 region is CASSEAGGAETQYF. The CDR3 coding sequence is TGTGCCAGCAGTGAAGCGGGGGGGGCCGAGACCCAGTACTTC.